This T cell receptor beta chain derives from a study of T cell changes during pregnancy in multiple sclerosis. Data came from immunoSEQ multiplex PCR; TCRdb stores just in-frame clones and leaves some out. The sample yields about 39,000 clones, about 92% seen once. This clone appeared a single time. V was shortened by 3 bases and J by 1 base, with 16 bases between the two germline ends. The germline CDR1 and CDR2 sequences are SGDLS and YYNGEE. The CDR3 is made up of 16 amino acids. This chain joins TRBV9 and TRBJ2-5; D perhaps matches TRBD2 (7 bases). The sequence came from a female donor with multiple sclerosis, enrolled in a pregnancy study. The sequences come from CD8+ T cells from peripheral blood mononuclear cells, collected before pregnancy. Here the CDR3 reads CASSEGGGGAQETQYF. The CDR3, as DNA: TGTGCCAGCAGCGAGGGGGGGGGAGGGGCCCAAGAGACCCAGTACTTC.